Sequencing of this T cell receptor beta chain was carried out in a study of blood T cell repertoires in COVID-19 (dated by TCRdb to 2020 to 2021). For the study in its entirety: Collaborator samples came from the United States, Italy and Spain and covered acute and convalescent phases of COVID-19. Subjects who had been exposed to COVID-19, were actively infected with it, or had recovered from it provided the deeply sampled blood TCRbeta repertoires that made up the dataset. Samples came from the ongoing ImmuneRACE study (first 160 participants) plus 1,254 subjects from 6 global collaborators. The sample metadata nearly always contained a de-identified subject ID, COVID-19 status, age in years and sex. The prospective study material was composed of cDNA or gDNA derived from T cells, B-cell-depleted T cells, or PBMCs. Where available, HLA class I and class II types were taken from metadata supplied by the sample provider and were not determined by assay-based typing. The repertoires were released in a freely available public database meant as a resource for research on the immune response to SARS-CoV-2. Study-wide findings and limitations: The amount of clinical and demographic metadata varied by source and participant and was provided uncurated.

Comment on this clone: Its binding antigen is unknown. Per-nucleotide qualities are absent, and no much larger clonotype sits a single base away.

The immunoSEQ Assay, a bias-controlled multiplex PCR, was used to amplify TCRbeta CDR3 regions from genomic DNA. Concerning the study's data processing: Within the assay, amplification of reference gene primers was used to estimate how many nucleated cells each sample contained. To quantify the absolute abundance of each unique TCRbeta CDR3 rearrangement, sequence reads were collapsed and filtered. Productive Simpson clonality was computed per sample as the square root of Simpson's diversity index over productive rearrangements. Entries here come from immuneACCESS through TCRdb and include only in-frame sequences with V and J called. Some clones fail to appear in such tables; in the studies checked, an unresolved V gene covers under half of the shortfall, and the cause of the remainder is unknown. V and J calls and clone size come straight from that table; D and trimming were deduced from the DNA. This sample lists around 150,000 clones; around 82% were detected once. The top ten hold 5% of the sample.

Each collaborating institution followed its own protocols to collect whole blood in K2EDTA tubes. Collaborator samples were shipped for TCRbeta analysis as frozen whole blood, isolated PBMCs, or DNA extracted from either sample type. Its CDR3 holds 16 amino acids, cysteine through phenylalanine. CDR3 DNA only is kept here, 48 bases in frame from base 1. CDR1 and CDR2, per the germline V gene, are MNHEY and SVGAGI. V is cut by 3 bases and J by 4 bases, and the space between the germline ends is 18 bases. The sequence joins TRBV6-5 to TRBJ1-1; a tentative D call is TRBD1 (5 bases match). This sequence originates from a woman aged 45-60 years with acute or convalescent COVID-19. Material for sequencing was peripheral blood. Read as DNA, the sequence is TGTGCCAGCAGTTATGGGAGGGGATCATCGAGCACTGAAGCTTTCTTT. This translates into CASSYGRGSSSTEAFF.